This T cell receptor (beta chain) was sequenced for a study of persistence of HIV-infected CD4 T cells (dated by TCRdb to 2020 to 2021). General notes on the study: CMV- and HIV-1 Gag-responding CD4+ T cells were isolated from ART-treated individuals so that antigen-driven clonal expansion of HIV-1-infected cells could be examined. The median time participants had been on suppressive ART was 8 to 9 years. The clonality of all cells in each sorted population was measured by TCRbeta sequencing, and the clonality of infected cells was measured by proviral sequencing. Cross-participant TCR cluster analysis included roughly eight participants for CMV and more than five participants for Gag. Peripheral blood samples of up to 180 mL were obtained at multiple time points, with the exception of a couple of participants, for whom leukapheresis was performed at a single time point. Study-wide conclusions, independent of this receptor: Within the same sorted populations, how oligoclonal the TCRs were correlated with how oligoclonal the proviruses were. Restriction of bulk TCR analyses to the rare CMV-responding cells that actually carried HIV-1 proviruses was not possible. The study involved few individuals and tested only a limited range of antigens. Antigen-responding cells were enriched for degenerate expanded CDR3beta sequences, which suggests convergent selection of CD4+ responses to CMV and Gag. TCRbeta richness in CMV- and Gag-responding cells was significantly lower than in anti-CD3/anti-CD28-responding cells; CMV-responding cells had higher oligoclonality than CD3/CD28-stimulated and Gag-responding cells.

Comments on this clone: There is no known antigen for this receptor. The input lacks base qualities; no much larger clone sits a single base away.

TCRbeta repertoires were sequenced from genomic DNA with the immunoSEQ hsTCRB assay version 4 in survey mode. Genomic DNA was diluted to approximately 11 ng/uL, and up to roughly 1 ug per sample was used for TCRbeta sequencing. In the paper's pipeline: ImmunoSeq Analyzer 3.0 was used for analysis of TCRbeta data, and diversity was computed on productive nucleotide rearrangements. The improved Chao index was used to estimate lower-bound TCR diversity, and the Gini coefficient was used to estimate clonality using the Immunarch R package. Different nucleotide rearrangements encoding the same CDR3beta amino acid sequence were treated as distinct clonotypes. Differential abundance analysis found TCRbeta sequences that were significantly enriched in antigen-responding cells compared with anti-CD3/anti-CD28-activated cells. GLIPH2 clustered TCRs by predicted peptide-MHC specificity, both within individual participants and across merged participant data sets. TCRdb obtained this table from immuneACCESS and retained in-frame rearrangements with V and J assigned. These tables miss some clones; where compared with another copy, unresolved V genes account for less than half of the shortfall, and the remainder is unexplained. V, J and clone size are taken as reported in that table, and D and trimming were inferred from the DNA itself. Here the sample has about 37,000 clones; about 85% occur a single time. In total, the top ten clones hold around 1.5% of the sample.

Looking up the germline V gene yields CDR1 SGHDT and CDR2 YYEEEE. The germline ends are 10 bases apart after V is trimmed by 4 bases and J by 0 bases. There are 14 amino acids in the CDR3, from cysteine to phenylalanine inclusive. This entry keeps only the CDR3 DNA: 42 bases, framed from base 1. In the paper's terms, the treatment or condition label means: suppressive antiretroviral therapy. Lysates of CMV-infected fibroblasts at around 9.7 ug/mL were used to stimulate the cells. Memory CD4+ T cells that did not respond, being CD40L-negative, CD69-negative and CD45RO-high, were sorted as memory populations depleted of antigen-responding cells. Participants were HIV-1-infected adults who started suppressive ART during chronic infection. For at least 4 years, participants had undetectable plasma HIV-1 RNA, below 50 copies/mL. To be included, participants needed a CD4+ T cell count above 400 cells/uL and a positive CMV serology. Before stimulation, PBMCs were isolated using density centrifugation and depleted of CD8+ T cells. Stimulation of CD8-depleted PBMCs was carried out for approximately 17 hours with anti-CD28/CD49d costimulation, CD40-blocking antibody and enfuvirtide, to prevent new infections. Cell sorting was performed on a Beckman Coulter MoFlo Legacy or XDP sorter, and dead cells were excluded with propidium iodide. Genomic DNA was extracted using the QIAamp DNA Mini Kit for samples with more than one million cells and using the Quick-DNA Microprep Kit for all other samples.

Here the sequenced sample was CD4+ T cells sorted from PBMCs after 18-hour stimulation, taken from a patient who received antiretroviral therapy. According to the study, the label for this sample's cell subset or site signals: CD40L-CD69- CD45RO-high memory CD4 T cells not responding to CMV lysate. The source of this sequence is an adult man with HIV who was CMV-seropositive. Rearrangement joined TRBV5-6 to TRBJ1-2; a tentative D call is TRBD1 (6 bases match). CDR3 sequence: CASSLGTPNYGYTF. The DNA sequence reads TGTGCCAGCAGCCTGGGGACACCTAACTATGGCTACACCTTC.